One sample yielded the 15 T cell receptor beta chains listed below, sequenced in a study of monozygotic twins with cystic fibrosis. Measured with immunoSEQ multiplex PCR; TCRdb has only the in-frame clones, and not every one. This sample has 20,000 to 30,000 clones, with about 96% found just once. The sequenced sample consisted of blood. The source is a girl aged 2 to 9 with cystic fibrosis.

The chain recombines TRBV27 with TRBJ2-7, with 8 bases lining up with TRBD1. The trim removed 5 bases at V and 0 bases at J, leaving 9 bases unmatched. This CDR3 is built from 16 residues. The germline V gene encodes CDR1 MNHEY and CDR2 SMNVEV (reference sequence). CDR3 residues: CASSAVGQVNSYEQYF. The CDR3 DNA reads TGTGCCAGCAGTGCGGTGGGACAGGTAAACTCCTACGAGCAGTACTTC.

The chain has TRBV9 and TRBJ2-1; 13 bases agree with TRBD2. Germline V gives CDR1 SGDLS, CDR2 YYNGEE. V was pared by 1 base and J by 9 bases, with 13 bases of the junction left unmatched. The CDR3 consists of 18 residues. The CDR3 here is CASSVNPGGLAGVSEQFF. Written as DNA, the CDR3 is TGTGCCAGCAGCGTAAACCCCGGCGGACTAGCGGGAGTGAGTGAGCAGTTCTTC.

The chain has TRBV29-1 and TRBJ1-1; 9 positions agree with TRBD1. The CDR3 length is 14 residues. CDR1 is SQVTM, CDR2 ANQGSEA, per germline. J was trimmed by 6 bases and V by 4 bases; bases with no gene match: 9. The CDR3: CSVGKGTGTSEAFF. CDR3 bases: TGCAGCGTTGGTAAAGGGACAGGGACCTCTGAAGCTTTCTTT.

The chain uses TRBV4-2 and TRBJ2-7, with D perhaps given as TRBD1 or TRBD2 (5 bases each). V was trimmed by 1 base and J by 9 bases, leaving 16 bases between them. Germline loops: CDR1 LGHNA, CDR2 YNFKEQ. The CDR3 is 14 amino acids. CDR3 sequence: CASSQALRESAQYF. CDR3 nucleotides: TGTGCCAGCAGCCAAGCCCTCAGGGAGAGCGCGCAGTACTTC.

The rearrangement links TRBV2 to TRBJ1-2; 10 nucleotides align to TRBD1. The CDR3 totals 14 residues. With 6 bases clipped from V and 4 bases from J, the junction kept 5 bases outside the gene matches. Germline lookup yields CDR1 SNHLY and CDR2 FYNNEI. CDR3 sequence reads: CASRRTGGSYGYTF. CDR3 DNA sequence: TGTGCCAGCAGGAGGACAGGGGGTAGCTATGGCTACACCTTC.

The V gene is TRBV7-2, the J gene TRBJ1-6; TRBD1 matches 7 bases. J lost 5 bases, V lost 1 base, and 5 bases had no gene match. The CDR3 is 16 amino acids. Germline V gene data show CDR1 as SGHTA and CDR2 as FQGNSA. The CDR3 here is CASSLGTGANNSPLHF. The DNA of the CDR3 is TGTGCCAGCAGCTTAGGGACAGGAGCTAATAATTCACCCCTCCACTTT.

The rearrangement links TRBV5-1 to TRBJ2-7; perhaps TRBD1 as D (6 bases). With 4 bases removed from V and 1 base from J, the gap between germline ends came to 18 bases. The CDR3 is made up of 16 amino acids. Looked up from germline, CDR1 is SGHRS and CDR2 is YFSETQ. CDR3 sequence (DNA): TGCGCCAGCAGCGCCCTAGGGGGAGAGGGATCCTACGAGCAGTACTTC. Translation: CASSALGGEGSYEQYF.

CDR3 sequence reads: CASIPATGWGNQPQHF. The CDR3 DNA reads as TGTGCCAGCATTCCCGCGACAGGGTGGGGCAATCAGCCCCAGCATTTT. The rearrangement links TRBV28 to TRBJ1-5; 7 positions agree with TRBD1. J gave up 2 bases and V 7 bases, and 11 bases lay outside the gene matches. The germline gives CDR1 MDHEN, CDR2 SYDVKM. The CDR3 consists of 16 residues.

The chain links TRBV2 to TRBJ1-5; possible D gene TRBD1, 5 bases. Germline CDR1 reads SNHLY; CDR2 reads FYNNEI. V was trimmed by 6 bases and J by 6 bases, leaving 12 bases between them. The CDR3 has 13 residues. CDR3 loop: CASSQVGGQPQHF. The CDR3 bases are TGTGCCAGCAGCCAAGTGGGGGGTCAGCCCCAGCATTTT.

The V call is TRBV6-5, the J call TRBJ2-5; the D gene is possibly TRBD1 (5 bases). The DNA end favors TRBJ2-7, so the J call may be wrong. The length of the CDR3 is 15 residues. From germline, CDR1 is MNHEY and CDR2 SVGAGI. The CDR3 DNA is TGTGCCAGCAGTTACTACGCAGGGATGGGCTACGAGCAGTACTTC. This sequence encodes CASSYYAGMGYEQYF.

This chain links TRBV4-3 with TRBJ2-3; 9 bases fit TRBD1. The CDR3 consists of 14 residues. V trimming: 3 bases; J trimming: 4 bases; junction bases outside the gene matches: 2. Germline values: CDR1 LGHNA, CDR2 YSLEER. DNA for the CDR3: TGCGCCAGCAGCCAGGACAGGGGCGCAGATACGCAGTATTTT. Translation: CASSQDRGADTQYF.

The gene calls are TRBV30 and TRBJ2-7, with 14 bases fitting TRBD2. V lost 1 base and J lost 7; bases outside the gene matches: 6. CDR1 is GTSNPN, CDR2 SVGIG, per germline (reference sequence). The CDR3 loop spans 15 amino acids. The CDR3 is CAWSGTSGRLSEQYF. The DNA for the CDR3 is TGTGCCTGGAGTGGGACTAGCGGGAGGCTTTCTGAGCAGTACTTC.

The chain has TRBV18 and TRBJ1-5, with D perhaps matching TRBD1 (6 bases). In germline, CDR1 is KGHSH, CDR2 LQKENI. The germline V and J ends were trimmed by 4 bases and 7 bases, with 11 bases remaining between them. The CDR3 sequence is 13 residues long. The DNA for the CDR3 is TGTGCCAGCTCACACAGGGATGGACAGCCCCAGCATTTT. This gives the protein CASSHRDGQPQHF.

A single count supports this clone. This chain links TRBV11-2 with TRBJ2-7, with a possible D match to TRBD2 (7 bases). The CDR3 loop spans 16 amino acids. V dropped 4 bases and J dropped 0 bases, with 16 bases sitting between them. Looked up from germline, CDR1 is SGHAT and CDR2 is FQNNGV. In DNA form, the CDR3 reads TGTGCCAGCAGCTCACGGGGGGCTAGCGCCTCCTACGAGCAGTACTTC. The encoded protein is CASSSRGASASYEQYF.

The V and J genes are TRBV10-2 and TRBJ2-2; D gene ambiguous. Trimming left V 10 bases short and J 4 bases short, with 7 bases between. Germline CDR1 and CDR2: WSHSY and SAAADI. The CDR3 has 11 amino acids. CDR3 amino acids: CAIQSTGELFF. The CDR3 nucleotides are TGCGCCATCCAGAGCACCGGGGAGCTGTTTTTT.